This is a list of T cell receptor beta chains from one sample in a study of blood T cell repertoires in COVID-19. Sequencing used immunoSEQ multiplex PCR; TCRdb keeps in-frame clones, though not all of them. The table records 140,000 to 150,000 clones, about nine tenths of them present only once. Sequences were obtained from PBMCs or T cells enriched from blood (not recorded which). These receptors all stem from a man in his sixties who had recovered from COVID-19. CDR3s include the opening cysteine and the closing phenylalanine or tryptophan. The D gene is left open where the match is weak. Size tells how often a clone was seen (once, few, many) or the class of an expanded clone, and some rows leave it out.

size	J	V	length	D	DNA	CDR3
.	TRBJ2-1	TRBV5-1	13	TRBD2	TGCGCCAGCGGACTAGCGGGGGTGAATGAGCAGTTCTTC	CASGLAGVNEQFF
.	TRBJ1-5	TRBV2	15	.	TGTGCCAGCAGTGAAGCCAGTACAGGGCGTCAGCCCCAGCATTTT	CASSEASTGRQPQHF
.	TRBJ1-1	TRBV30	13	TRBD1	TGTGCCTGGAGGGGGACAGGGGGAGCAGAAGCTTTCTTT	CAWRGTGGAEAFF
few	TRBJ2-5	TRBV5-4	16	.	TGTGCCAGCAGCCCCCTCCCCGCACAGGGACAAGAGACCCAGTACTTC	CASSPLPAQGQETQYF
once	TRBJ1-6	TRBV15	13	.	TGTGCCACCAGTCCAGGGGTTAGTTCACCCCTCCACTTT	CATSPGVSSPLHF
.	TRBJ2-3	TRBV30	13	.	TGTGCCTGGAGTCGACAGGACACAGATACGCAGTATTTT	CAWSRQDTDTQYF
.	TRBJ2-7	TRBV11-2	14	TRBD2	TGTGCCAGCAGCTTGACTAGCGGGAGGGGCGAGCAGTACTTC	CASSLTSGRGEQYF
.	TRBJ1-5	TRBV6-5	14	.	TGTGCCAGCAGTTCGGTGGGGGGAAATCAGCCCCAGCATTTT	CASSSVGGNQPQHF
.	TRBJ1-3	TRBV2	17	TRBD1	TGTGCCAGCAGGGAGATACCGGGACAGGGGCTTGGAAACACCATATATTTT	CASREIPGQGLGNTIYF
.	TRBJ1-1	TRBV7-8	14	.	TGTGCCAGCAGCGAATACAGGCTCAGCACTGAAGCTTTCTTT	CASSEYRLSTEAFF
once	TRBJ1-2	TRBV2	14	.	TGTGCCAGCAGTGAGATTGCGGCCGGGTTTGGCTACACCTTC	CASSEIAAGFGYTF
.	TRBJ2-7	TRBV7-9	15	TRBD2	TGTGCCAGCAGCCACGGACTAGCGGGGGAATACGAGCAGTACTTC	CASSHGLAGEYEQYF
.	TRBJ1-2	TRBV27	14	TRBD1	TGTGCCAGCAGTCCGTTGGACAGGGTGGATGGCTACACCTTC	CASSPLDRVDGYTF
.	TRBJ1-5	TRBV2	14	.	TGTGCCAGCCGTCGCGAGGAGGTCTATCAGCCCCAGCATTTT	CASRREEVYQPQHF
.	TRBJ1-5	TRBV6-5	15	.	TGTGCCAGCATTGGCCGGGGGGGATCAAATCAGCCCCAGCATTTT	CASIGRGGSNQPQHF
.	TRBJ1-1	TRBV6-1	13	.	TGTGCCAGCAGTGGAGCTCGGGTCTCTGAAGCTTTCTTT	CASSGARVSEAFF
.	TRBJ1-2	TRBV29-1	11	.	TGCAGCGTTGCAGGCCCTGCGGGCTACACCTTC	CSVAGPAGYTF
.	TRBJ2-3	TRBV2	16	TRBD1	TGTGCCAGCAGAGGGGGACAGGGTGGAGTAGCAGATACGCAGTATTTT	CASRGGQGGVADTQYF
.	TRBJ2-3	TRBV9	18	TRBD2	TGTGCCAGCAGCGCGGGGGTCAGCGCGGGGGTTTCCACAGATACGCAGTATTTT	CASSAGVSAGVSTDTQYF
.	TRBJ1-5	TRBV19	15	TRBD1	TGTGCCAGTAGTATCGACAGGGAAGGGATTCAGCCCCAGCATTTT	CASSIDREGIQPQHF
.	TRBJ1-5	TRBV7-8	15	TRBD1	TGTGCCAGCAGCACACGGACAGGGGGCTCTCAGCCCCAGCATTTT	CASSTRTGGSQPQHF
.	TRBJ2-7	TRBV29-1	14	.	TGCAGCGTTGAAAAAGGCGGGACTTCCTACGAGCAGTACTTC	CSVEKGGTSYEQYF
few	TRBJ1-6	TRBV23-1	13	TRBD1	TGCGCCAGCCCAGGGGGGAATAATTCACCCCTCCACTTT	CASPGGNNSPLHF
.	TRBJ1-2	TRBV5-6	12	.	TGTGCCAGCAGTTTCCGGAGGGTTGGCTACACCTTC	CASSFRRVGYTF
.	TRBJ2-7	TRBV7-3	15	TRBD1	TGTGCCAGCAGCCTAGGGGGCGGCGGGTCCTACGAGCAGTACTTC	CASSLGGGGSYEQYF
once	TRBJ1-5	TRBV5-5	15	TRBD1	TGTGCCAGCAGCTGGGGACAGGGAAGGGGTCAGCCCCAGCATTTT	CASSWGQGRGQPQHF
.	TRBJ2-7	TRBV28	15	TRBD2	TGTGCCAGCAGTTTAGGACTAGCGGATCCCTACGAGCAGTACTTC	CASSLGLADPYEQYF
.	TRBJ1-1	TRBV6-5	14	.	TGTGCCAGCAGTTCTCAAAGCGGACAGCGCGAAGCTTTCTTT	CASSSQSGQREAFF
.	TRBJ2-7	TRBV27	15	TRBD2	TGTGCCAGCAATCCAAGCGGGGGGAGATCCTACGAGCAGTACTTC	CASNPSGGRSYEQYF
.	TRBJ2-7	TRBV9	16	.	TGTGCCAGCAGCGTAGTGGACACAAACCCATCGTACGAGCAGTACTTC	CASSVVDTNPSYEQYF
.	TRBJ1-5	TRBV21-1	16	.	TGTGCCAGCAGCACCCCCCAGGACATGACAAGGAAGCCCCAGCATTTT	CASSTPQDMTRKPQHF
.	TRBJ2-2	TRBV27	16	TRBD2	TGTGCCAGCAGTTTAGGAGCGGGACTAGGTGACGGGGAGCTGTTTTTT	CASSLGAGLGDGELFF
.	TRBJ1-1	TRBV11-2	14	.	TGTGCCAGCAGACGACTCCAGGGCGAGACTGAAGCTTTCTTT	CASRRLQGETEAFF
.	TRBJ1-1	TRBV11-3	14	.	TGTGCCAGCAGCCTTGGCGGAATAGGCACTGAAGCTTTCTTT	CASSLGGIGTEAFF
.	TRBJ1-1	TRBV6-5	15	TRBD1	TGTGCCAGCAGTTCCGTGGACAGGGGGCGGCGAGAAGCTTTCTTT	CASSSVDRGRREAFF
.	TRBJ1-5	TRBV30	13	.	TGTGCCTGGAGTGTACTCAGGGATCAGCCCCAGCATTTT	CAWSVLRDQPQHF
.	TRBJ2-3	TRBV27	15	.	TGTGCCAGCAGTTTATCTCGGTTTGACACAGATACGCAGTATTTT	CASSLSRFDTDTQYF
.	TRBJ1-5	TRBV30	13	.	TGTGCCGGGAGGGCAGAGGGTCATCAGCCCCAGCATTTT	CAGRAEGHQPQHF
.	TRBJ2-5	TRBV6-1	15	TRBD1	TGTGCCAGCAGTGAAGCGGGACAGGGAAAAGAGACCCAGTACTTC	CASSEAGQGKETQYF
.	TRBJ2-7	TRBV6-6	14	TRBD2	TGTGCCAGCAGTTACCCAGCAGCGGGGGGGGAGCAGTACTTC	CASSYPAAGGEQYF
.	TRBJ1-4	TRBV30	12	.	TGTGCCTGGGCCATGGGGGGGCAAAAACTGTTTTTT	CAWAMGGQKLFF
.	TRBJ1-4	TRBV18	12	.	TGTGCCAGCTCACGCAGGAACGAAAAACTGTTTTTT	CASSRRNEKLFF
.	TRBJ2-7	TRBV29-1	13	.	TGCAGCGCCGAGGGCGGTAGCTCCTACGAGCAGTACTTC	CSAEGGSSYEQYF
.	TRBJ1-1	TRBV7-9	13	TRBD1	TGTGCCAGCAGCTTCACAGGGGGGGGTGAAGCTTTCTTT	CASSFTGGGEAFF
.	TRBJ1-5	TRBV6-1	15	TRBD1	TGTGCCAGCAGTGAGTCTACAGGGGGCAATCAGCCCCAGCATTTT	CASSESTGGNQPQHF